Shown below are 16 T cell receptor beta chains from a single sample sequenced in a study of T cells in Graves' hyperthyroidism and ophthalmopathy. Amplification targeted TCR beta CDR3 regions from RNA transcripts. Researchers ran a first-round RT-PCR on the TCR CDR3 using the HTBI primer set. TCRdb re-analysed the multiplex PCR reads in MiXCR, keeping a single row per CDR3 protein. The sample has hundreds of thousands of distinct CDR3 sequences, approximately 14% seen once; the top ten hold around 7%. Material: blood. The receptors were gathered from a woman aged 18 to 35 with Graves' hyperthyroidism.

This clonotype was recorded many times. The chain is built from TRBV20-1 and TRBJ2-2, with 7 bases matching TRBD2. With 3 bases clipped from V and 3 bases from J, the junction kept 4 bases outside the gene matches. The germline CDR1 and CDR2 sequences are DFQATT and SNEGSKA (reference sequence). The CDR3 runs to 14 residues. The CDR3, as DNA: TGCAGTGCTAGCGGCGGGAGTCACACCGGGGAGCTGTTTTTT. It specifies CSASGGSHTGELFF.

Note on this clonotype: A read error may be the cause here, since a much bigger clone is one base away. The V and J genes are TRBV6-5 and TRBJ2-3; D is possibly TRBD2 (6 bases). The V end was cut by 0 bases, the J end by 2 bases, with 9 bases between. CDR1 MNHEY and CDR2 SVGAGI come from the germline V gene. The CDR3 is made up of 15 amino acids. The DNA for the CDR3 is TGTGCCAGCAGTTACTCGGGGACTGCCACAGATACGCAGTATTTT. It translates to CASSYSGTATDTQYF.

This clonotype came up many times. This chain uses TRBV25-1 with TRBJ1-5, with a weak D call TRBD1 (6 bases). Germline V gene lookup returns CDR1 MGHDK and CDR2 SYGVNS. Trimming took 4 bases from V and 4 from J, leaving 11 bases between them. The CDR3 extends over 14 amino acids. DNA of the CDR3: TGTGCCAGCAGTGGCAACAGGGAAAATCAGCCCCAGCATTTT. Residues: CASSGNRENQPQHF. Full variable domain (remainder filled in from reference TRBV25-1 and TRBJ1-5): EADIYQTPRYLVIGTGKKITLECSQTMGHDKMYWYQQDPGMELHLIHYSYGVNSTEKGDLSSESTVSRIRTEHFPLTLESARPSHTSQYLCASSGNRENQPQHFGDGTRLSIL.

The CDR3 here is CASSLVLGPTDTQYF. The CDR3 nucleotides read TGTGCCAGCAGTTTGGTCCTCGGACCCACAGATACGCAGTATTTT. This sequence joins TRBV12-3 or TRBV12-4 and TRBJ2-3; D is ambiguous. V was clipped by 3 bases and J by 2 bases, with 12 bases between them. This CDR3 has 15 amino acids.

About this clonotype itself: As the CDR3 is not closed by the conserved phenylalanine or tryptophan, this likely results from a read error. The chain links TRBV6-1 to TRBJ1-6; 7 nucleotides align to TRBD1. The CDR3 is 15 amino acids. The germline CDR1 and CDR2 sequences are MNHNS and SASEGT. V lost 6 bases and J lost 5; bases outside the gene matches: 7. Here the CDR3 reads CASSPGTANNSPLHL. CDR3 DNA: TGTGCCAGCAGCCCTGGGACAGCCAATAATTCACCCCTCCACCTT.

The chain links TRBV12-3 or TRBV12-4 to TRBJ2-5, with D possibly matching TRBD2 (5 bases). Trimming cost V 3 bases and J 5 bases, with 16 bases left between them. CDR3 size: 15 residues. Here the CDR3 DNA reads TGTGCCAGCAGTTTTGGCGGGTCCCTGGGGGAGACCCAGTACTTC. Amino acid sequence: CASSFGGSLGETQYF.

This clonotype was observed at least ten times. J is TRBJ2-5 and V is TRBV20-1, with TRBD1 matching over 10 bases. The V gene's germline CDR1 is DFQATT and CDR2 SNEGSKA (reference sequence). The CDR3 contains 16 residues. Unmatched junction bases numbered 10, after V lost 6 bases and J lost 0 bases. The CDR3 sequence: CSATSRDRGYQETQYF. Here the CDR3 DNA reads TGCAGTGCCACTAGCCGGGACAGGGGTTACCAAGAGACCCAGTACTTC.

This clonotype was seen many times. The genes are TRBV7-9 and TRBJ1-6; D not resolved. Germline CDR1 and CDR2: SEHNR and FQNEAQ (reference sequence). The CDR3 has 13 amino acids. Between the trimmed V and J ends, which lost 1 base and 8 bases, there was a span of 6 bases. The CDR3 DNA reads TGTGCCAGCAGCTTAGGCGAGGATTCACCCCTCCACTTT. This sequence encodes CASSLGEDSPLHF.

On this clonotype: A read error is possible here, since a much larger clone lies one base away. The CDR3 carries no conserved terminal phenylalanine or tryptophan, so it likely arises from a read error. V gene TRBV7-9 combines with J gene TRBJ2-7, with 10 bases matching TRBD1. The germline V gene has CDR1 SEHNR and CDR2 FQNEAQ (reference sequence). V dropped 3 bases and J dropped 5; count of bases not matched to a gene: 7. The CDR3 spans 15 residues. CDR3 loop: CASSFPGQGLDEQYL. Written as DNA, the CDR3 is TGTGCCAGCAGCTTCCCGGGACAGGGGCTAGACGAGCAGTACCTC.

This clonotype was seen ten or more times. The rearrangement joins TRBV2 to TRBJ2-1; 9 nucleotides match TRBD2. CDR1 and CDR2 from the germline V gene are SNHLY and FYNNEI. The junction had 11 bases not matched to a gene; V was cut back by 6 bases and J by 2 bases. This CDR3 has 17 amino acids. Here the CDR3 DNA reads TGTGCCAGCAGAGCAACCTCTCGCGGGGGGGCCTACAATGAGCAGTTCTTC. As protein: CASRATSRGGAYNEQFF.

This clonotype was seen ten or more times. The chain recombines TRBV10-3 with TRBJ1-6; possibly TRBD1 for D (5 bases). The CDR3 loop spans 15 amino acids. Germline CDR1 reads ENHRY; CDR2 reads SYGVKD. Trimming took 5 bases from V and 7 from J, leaving 15 bases between them. The CDR3, as DNA: TGTGCCATCAGTCCCTCCGAGCAGGGAAATTCACCCCTCCACTTT. Protein sequence: CAISPSEQGNSPLHF.

In its sample, this clonotype was seen many times. This chain uses TRBV27 with TRBJ1-6; D may be TRBD1 (5 bases). V lost 3 bases and J lost 7, with 10 bases in between. The length of the CDR3 is 14 residues. Per the germline V gene, CDR1 is MNHEY and CDR2 is SMNVEV (reference sequence). The CDR3 DNA reads TGTGCCAGCAGTTTTGACAGACGGAATTCACCCCTCCACTTT. It specifies CASSFDRRNSPLHF.

This clonotype was seen ten or more times. This chain uses TRBV12-3 or TRBV12-4 with TRBJ1-2; D unclear. V shed 10 bases and J shed 6 bases, with 18 bases lying between them. CDR3 length: 13 amino acids. The CDR3: CATSATGKDGYTF. Written as DNA, the CDR3 is TGTGCCACCTCAGCCACCGGGAAAGATGGCTACACCTTC.

This chain joins TRBV9 and TRBJ2-3; 9 positions match TRBD2. The V gene's germline CDR1 is SGDLS and CDR2 YYNGEE. V shed 0 bases and J 4 bases; nucleotides not matched to a gene: 3. This CDR3 contains 15 residues. CDR3 bases: TGTGCCAGCAGCGTAGCGGCTAGCGGGGCAGATACGCAGTATTTT. This gives the protein CASSVAASGADTQYF.

This clonotype has at least ten counts. The V call is TRBV5-1, the J call TRBJ1-4, with D possibly being TRBD1 (5 bases). The CDR3 is made up of 13 amino acids. Germline V gene sequence: CDR1 SGHRS, CDR2 YFSETQ. V dropped 4 bases and J dropped 10 bases, with 14 bases sitting between them. The chain's CDR3 is CASSLERGRKLFF. The CDR3 DNA follows: TGCGCCAGCAGCCTGGAGCGGGGGAGAAAACTGTTTTTT.

This clonotype appeared a few times. The chain's CDR3 is CASSGKPGQSPYEQYF. The CDR3 nucleotides are TGTGCCAGCAGCGGGAAGCCGGGACAGTCCCCCTACGAGCAGTACTTC. The chain employs TRBV9 and TRBJ2-7; 7 positions agree with TRBD1. J gave up 2 bases and V 3 bases, and 11 bases lay outside the gene matches. From germline, CDR1 is SGDLS and CDR2 YYNGEE. The CDR3 runs 16 residues.